The next 4 T cell receptor beta chains were all read from a single sample in a study of blood T cells in healthy people across ages. It was with a sample-barcoded 5' primer and a J-beta primer mix that a second PCR of roughly 6 to 12 cycles was run. TCRdb independently ran MiXCR on the 5' RACE reads; one entry per CDR3 protein. The sample yields around 800,000 distinct CDR3 sequences, approximately 44% seen once. The material sequenced was blood. All receptors derive from a man aged 60-69 years in good health.

This clonotype was recorded many times. V and J are TRBV29-1 and TRBJ2-1; no firm D call. The V end lost 0 bases, the J end lost 7 bases, and 7 bases lay between the germline ends. Germline V gene sequence: CDR1 SQVTM, CDR2 ANQGSEA. This CDR3 spans 12 amino acids. CDR3 protein: CSVEDSANEQFF. The DNA of the CDR3 is TGCAGCGTTGAAGATTCGGCTAATGAGCAGTTCTTC.

Here the CDR3 reads CASSFAGTLNSPLHF. CDR3 in DNA: TGTGCCAGCAGCTTCGCCGGGACACTTAATTCACCCCTCCACTTT. The V and J genes are TRBV7-9 and TRBJ1-6; tentatively, D is TRBD1 (6 bases). With 3 bases removed from V and 6 bases from J, the gap between germline ends came to 12 bases. The germline V gene has CDR1 SEHNR and CDR2 FQNEAQ (reference sequence). The CDR3 totals 15 residues.

The chain carries TRBV12-3 or TRBV12-4 and TRBJ2-3; tentatively, D is TRBD2 (5 bases). V lost 6 bases and J 5 bases, leaving 18 bases between the germline ends. This CDR3 spans 15 amino acids. This chain's CDR3 is CASRQGLSALDTQYF. CDR3 nucleotide sequence: TGTGCCAGCAGGCAAGGACTTTCGGCCCTAGATACGCAGTATTTT.

This clonotype was detected only a few times. V is TRBV5-1 and J is TRBJ2-5; 9 bases are a match to TRBD1. V gave up 4 bases and J gave up 4 bases; unmatched junction bases: 8. CDR1 is SGHRS and CDR2 is YFSETQ in the germline V gene. The CDR3 spans 15 residues. This CDR3 is CASSPDRGIAETQYF. CDR3 DNA sequence: TGCGCCAGCAGCCCGGACAGGGGTATTGCAGAGACCCAGTACTTC. The variable domain in full, completed from reference TRBV5-1 and TRBJ2-5, reads KAGVTQTPRYLIKTRGQQVTLSCSPISGHRSVSWYQQTPGQGLQFLFEYFSETQRNKGNFPGRFSGRQFSNSRSEMNVSTLELGDSALYLCASSPDRGIAETQYFGPGTRLLVL.